Each of the 18 T cell receptor beta chains below was sequenced from the same sample in a study of glioma-infiltrating T cells. The iRepertoire nested amplicon-rescue multiplex PCR amplified TCR alpha and beta CDR3s from RNA. One entry per CDR3 protein results from TCRdb running MiXCR on the multiplex PCR reads. The table records 150,000 to 200,000 distinct CDR3 sequences, 43% of them present only once. Sequencing used glioma tissue, nonneoplastic brain tissue, or PBMCs (not recorded which). Receptor source: a human donor with low-grade glioma or glioblastoma, undergoing nonglioma brain surgery, or in good health (not recorded which).

The rearrangement joins TRBV10-3 to TRBJ2-7; 9 bases align to TRBD2. CDR1 and CDR2 from the germline V gene are ENHRY and SYGVKD. The CDR3 is 15 amino acids. Trimming at V came to 6 bases and at J to 5 bases, leaving 11 bases not matched to a gene. The CDR3 region is CAISPNSGSYHEQYF. The CDR3, as DNA: TGTGCCATCAGCCCGAATAGCGGGAGTTACCACGAGCAGTACTTC.

The V call is TRBV3-1, the J call TRBJ1-4; D not resolved. Germline V lookup: CDR1 LGHDT, CDR2 YNNKEL (reference sequence). The length of the CDR3 is 13 residues. Trimming took off 4 bases at V and 10 bases at J, with 13 bases between the two ends. Written as DNA, the CDR3 is TGTGCCAGCAGCCGACCGGTACAGCCAAAACTGTTTTTT. It specifies CASSRPVQPKLFF.

This clonotype showed up just a few times. A read error may be the cause here, since a much bigger clone is one base away. The chain carries TRBV28 and TRBJ2-3, with unresolved D. The germline V gene encodes CDR1 MDHEN and CDR2 SYDVKM. The CDR3 is 13 residues long. Between the trimmed V and J ends, which lost 5 bases and 6 bases, there was a span of 12 bases. The CDR3 DNA reads as TGTGCCAGCAGTACCCGCTTCTTGGATACGCAGTATTTT. Its translation is CASSTRFLDTQYF.

The CDR3 DNA reads TGCGCCAGCAGCCCACTAGCGGATTACAGTAATGAGCAGTTCTTC. Amino acid sequence: CASSPLADYSNEQFF. The chain links TRBV5-1 to TRBJ2-1, with TRBD2 matching over 8 bases. With V trimmed by 4 bases and J by 7 bases, 10 bases remained unmatched. The CDR3 extends over 15 amino acids. Germline CDR1 SGHRS, CDR2 YFSETQ.

This clonotype was observed at least ten times. The chain carries TRBV20-1 and TRBJ2-3; possibly TRBD2 for D (6 bases). Between the trimmed V and J ends, which lost 2 bases and 2 bases, there was a span of 14 bases. The CDR3 is 15 residues long. Germline-derived CDR1 and CDR2 are DFQATT and SNEGSKA (reference sequence). CDR3 DNA sequence: TGCAGTGCTAGAAACCGGGAGAGCCCCACAGATACGCAGTATTTT. This codes for CSARNRESPTDTQYF.

The rearrangement uses TRBV28 and TRBJ2-1; no definite D call. V lost 8 bases, J lost 9 bases, and 14 bases lay in between. This CDR3 is 12 amino acids long. Germline V lookup: CDR1 MDHEN, CDR2 SYDVKM. The CDR3 spells CASLPRDGEQFF. DNA for the CDR3: TGTGCCAGCCTGCCAAGAGACGGTGAGCAGTTCTTC.

The rearrangement joins TRBV5-4 to TRBJ2-1; D ambiguous. Trimming removed 4 bases at V and 0 bases at J, with 14 bases between. The CDR3 runs to 16 residues. Germline CDR1 is SGHNT and CDR2 is YYREEE (reference sequence). CDR3 region: CASSAAPISSYNEQFF. The CDR3 DNA follows: TGTGCCAGCAGCGCCGCTCCGATCAGCTCCTACAATGAGCAGTTCTTC.

The CDR3 region is CSSPRVSNQPQHF. The DNA for the CDR3 is TGCAGTTCTCCTAGGGTGAGCAATCAGCCCCAGCATTTT. This sequence joins TRBV20-1 and TRBJ1-5; D is unclear. Trimming shortened V by 8 bases and J by 1 base, and 12 bases separated the two germline ends. Germline V gives CDR1 DFQATT, CDR2 SNEGSKA (reference sequence). The length of the CDR3 is 13 residues.

Ten or more counts support this clonotype. This chain joins TRBV24-1 and TRBJ1-1; no definite D call. Germline V gene lookup returns CDR1 KGHDR and CDR2 SFDVKD. The CDR3 is made up of 13 amino acids. Deletions cut 6 bases from V and 1 base from J, with 8 bases between. The CDR3 bases are TGTGCCACCAGTTCGCGGGCGAACACTGAAGCTTTCTTT. Translating it yields CATSSRANTEAFF.

This clonotype was seen ten or more times. The V gene is TRBV7-2, the J gene TRBJ2-3; weak D call: TRBD1 (5 bases). CDR1 is SGHTA and CDR2 is FQGNSA in the germline V gene. The CDR3 is 12 amino acids. V dropped 2 bases and J dropped 10 bases, with 10 bases sitting between them. CDR3 bases: TGTGCCAGCAGCTTAAGTAGACAGTCGCAGTATTTT. Translating it yields CASSLSRQSQYF.

This clonotype was counted many times. The V call is TRBV7-2, the J call TRBJ2-3; D might be TRBD2 (5 bases). The CDR3 consists of 14 residues. Germline loops: CDR1 SGHTA, CDR2 FQGNSA. The V and J ends lost 3 bases and 2 bases respectively, with 9 bases between them. Here the CDR3 DNA reads TGTGCCAGCAGCTTGAGCGGCCACACAGATACGCAGTATTTT. Protein: CASSLSGHTDTQYF.

This clonotype was counted once. The chain joins TRBV2 to TRBJ2-7, with D perhaps matching TRBD1 (5 bases). Germline V gene sequence: CDR1 SNHLY, CDR2 FYNNEI. The CDR3 is 13 amino acids. Trimming took off 4 bases at V and 2 bases at J, with 9 bases between the two ends. This chain's CDR3 is CASSGRQTYEQYF. The CDR3 DNA reads as TGTGCCAGCAGTGGAAGACAGACCTACGAGCAGTACTTC.

This clonotype turned up a few times. The CDR3 nucleotides are TGTGCCAGCAGTCTCTCGGGGGACTCCTACGAGCAGTACTTC. This gives the protein CASSLSGDSYEQYF. The V call is TRBV28, the J call TRBJ2-7, with a possible D match to TRBD2 (6 bases). The CDR3 contains 14 residues. Looked up from germline, CDR1 is MDHEN and CDR2 is SYDVKM. Trimming stripped 5 bases from V and 0 bases from J, with 11 bases between.

In this sample, this clonotype turned up many times. One end of the junction is discordant with germline, which a read error may explain. This rearrangement joins TRBV24-1 to TRBJ1-1; maybe TRBD1 (5 bases). Looked up from germline, CDR1 is KGHDR and CDR2 is SFDVKD. The CDR3 consists of 14 residues. The chain's CDR3 is CATSDFQGTELMIF. Here the CDR3 DNA reads TGTGCCACCAGTGATTTTCAGGGCACGGAGCTTATGATTTTT.

This chain connects TRBV5-1 to TRBJ2-1, with 16 bases lining up with TRBD2. V trimming: 4 bases; J trimming: 6 bases; junction bases outside the gene matches: 1. CDR3 length: 15 amino acids. Germline loops: CDR1 SGHRS, CDR2 YFSETQ. This CDR3 reads CASSGTSGRGNEQFF. CDR3 sequence (DNA): TGCGCCAGCAGCGGGACTAGCGGGAGGGGCAATGAGCAGTTCTTC.

This clonotype appeared once. The V gene is TRBV6-1, the J gene TRBJ1-5; D is unresolved. The CDR3 spans 15 residues. Germline CDR1 and CDR2: MNHNS and SASEGT. The CDR3 is CAISASRSSNQPQHF. Written as DNA, the CDR3 is TGTGCTATCAGTGCTTCCAGGTCGAGCAATCAGCCCCAGCATTTT.

As for this clonotype: This clone may be a read error of a much larger clone one base away. V gene TRBV18 combines with J gene TRBJ2-4; D could derive from TRBD1 or TRBD2 (6 bases each). CDR1 is KGHSH, CDR2 LQKENI, per germline. Trimming cost V 3 bases and J 7 bases, with 16 bases left between them. This CDR3 contains 15 residues. The CDR3 sequence: CASSPVGGQSNIQYF. The CDR3 DNA reads as TGTGCCAGCTCACCTGTGGGGGGCCAGTCGAACATTCAGTACTTC.

This clonotype was observed a few times. The chain has TRBV29-1 and TRBJ1-3; no firm D call. The V end lost 6 bases, the J end lost 0 bases, and 3 bases lay between the germline ends. CDR3 length: 11 amino acids. Germline CDR1 SQVTM, CDR2 ANQGSEA. The CDR3 sequence is CSVSSGNTIYF. The CDR3 bases are TGCAGCGTGTCCTCTGGAAACACCATATATTTT.